A selection of T cell receptor beta chains follows, all from one sample in a study of CD8 T cells in Susac syndrome. MiXCR, run by TCRdb on the immunoSEQ multiplex PCR reads, gives a single entry per CDR3 protein. This sample has 100,000 to 150,000 distinct CDR3 sequences, with approximately 94% found just once. The specimen was CD4+ T cells from PBMCs. The receptors come from a human donor with multiple sclerosis. The CDR3 runs from the conserved cysteine through the conserved F or W. The D gene is left open where the match is weak. A row's size may be missing; if present it is once, few, many or a size class.

>.|13|TRBJ2-7|TRBV12-3/TRBV12-4|.
TGTGCCAGCAGTTTTCGTGGGTCCCACGAGCAGTACTTC
CASSFRGSHEQYF
>TRBD2|16|TRBJ2-1|TRBV11-2|.
TGTGCCAGCAGAGGACTCAGCGGGAGGGCCTTTGATGAGCAGTTCTTC
CASRGLSGRAFDEQFF
>TRBD2|15|TRBJ2-7|TRBV7-8|.
TGTGCCAGCAGCATACGCCTAGCGGGAGGTAGCGAGCAGTACTTC
CASSIRLAGGSEQYF
>.|13|TRBJ1-2|TRBV19|.
TGTGCCAGTAGTATCGGCAGGGACTATGGCTACACCTTC
CASSIGRDYGYTF
>.|15|TRBJ2-3|TRBV21-1|.
TGTGCCAGCAGCAAAGCAGGGACAGACACAGATACGCAGTATTTT
CASSKAGTDTDTQYF
>.|14|TRBJ2-5|TRBV2|.
TGTGCCAGCAGTGTCCGACAGAGCCAAGAGACCCAGTACTTC
CASSVRQSQETQYF
>.|15|TRBJ1-5|TRBV18|.
TGTGCCAGCTCACTTCTCGGGACCGTAAATCAGCCCCAGCATTTT
CASSLLGTVNQPQHF
>.|12|TRBJ2-3|TRBV6-2/TRBV6-3|.
TGTGCCAGCAGTTACCCGGGGGATACGCAGTATTTT
CASSYPGDTQYF
>.|13|TRBJ1-1|TRBV29-1|.
TGCAGCGTTGTCTCCGGGGGCAACACTGAAGCTTTCTTT
CSVVSGGNTEAFF
>.|16|TRBJ2-5|TRBV12-3/TRBV12-4|.
TGTGCCAGCAGTTTACGGGCGCAGGGCGCCCAAGAGACCCAGTACTTC
CASSLRAQGAQETQYF
>.|13|TRBJ1-1|TRBV7-9|.
TGTGCCAGCAGCTTAGCAGAGGGGCGCCAAGCTTTCTTT
CASSLAEGRQAFF
>.|13|TRBJ2-4|TRBV12-3/TRBV12-4|.
TGTGCCAGCAGACAAACACTAGTGGACATTCAGTACTTC
CASRQTLVDIQYF
>.|15|TRBJ2-4|TRBV7-2|once
TGTGCCAGCAGCCATCTTGGGTTAGCCAAAAACATTCAGTACTTC
CASSHLGLAKNIQYF
>.|15|TRBJ2-5|TRBV27|.
TGTGCCAGCAGTTTAACGGTGTGGGGGCAAGAGACCCAGTACTTC
CASSLTVWGQETQYF
>.|14|TRBJ1-1|TRBV5-6|.
TGTGCCAGCAGCCTGGACAGCCCGGGCACTGAAGCTTTCTTT
CASSLDSPGTEAFF
>.|13|TRBJ1-2|TRBV6-5|.
TGTGCCACCTACCCCGTGAGGGGAGGCGGCTACACCTTC
CATYPVRGGGYTF
>.|14|TRBJ1-1|TRBV30|.
TGTGCCTGGAGTATCCGGAGGGTTTACACTGAAGCTTTCTTT
CAWSIRRVYTEAFF
>TRBD1|15|TRBJ2-2|TRBV20-1|.
TGCAGTGCTAGGACGGACAGGGGGCACACCGGGGAGCTGTTTTTT
CSARTDRGHTGELFF
>.|13|TRBJ2-1|TRBV3-1|.
TGTGCCAGCAGCCGGACTGGAGGAGGGGAGCAGTTCTTC
CASSRTGGGEQFF
>.|12|TRBJ1-5|TRBV19|.
TGTGCCAGTAGTATAGATCGGACGAGCCAGCATTTT
CASSIDRTSQHF
>.|14|TRBJ1-5|TRBV2|.
TGTGCCAGCAGCCCTGTTCGTGGAAATCAGCCCCAGCATTTT
CASSPVRGNQPQHF
>.|13|TRBJ2-7|TRBV6-5|few
TGTGCCAGCAGTCCTCAGCGGAGCTACGAGCAGTACTTC
CASSPQRSYEQYF
>TRBD2|19|TRBJ2-1|TRBV30|.
TGTGCCTGGACCACCGGACTAGCGGGGCGATCGAATTTCAACAATGAGCAGTTCTTC
CAWTTGLAGRSNFNNEQFF
>TRBD1|16|TRBJ2-5|TRBV5-6|.
TGTGCCAGCAACGACTTAAGGACAGGCAAGGGAGAGACCCAGTACTTC
CASNDLRTGKGETQYF
>TRBD1|13|TRBJ2-7|TRBV7-9|.
TGTGCCAGCAGCTGGACAGGGGAAAACGAGCAGTACTTC
CASSWTGENEQYF
>.|16|TRBJ1-5|TRBV3-1|.
TGTGCCAGCAGCCAAGGGACAGCTATTAGCAATCAGCCCCAGCATTTT
CASSQGTAISNQPQHF
>.|16|TRBJ1-3|TRBV12-3/TRBV12-4|.
TGTGCCAGCAGTTTTGCGGTCCAGGGCTCTGGAAACACCATATATTTT
CASSFAVQGSGNTIYF
>.|13|TRBJ1-5|TRBV30|.
TGTGCCTGGAGTCCGGGGGAGGAACAGCCCCAGCATTTT
CAWSPGEEQPQHF
>.|14|TRBJ2-2|TRBV20-1|.
TGCAGTGCTAGAAGGGAGTCGGTCACCGGGGAGCTGTTTTTT
CSARRESVTGELFF
>TRBD2|17|TRBJ2-3|TRBV15|.
TGTGCCACCAGCATCCTGGGGACTAGCGGGAGGACAGATACGCAGTATTTT
CATSILGTSGRTDTQYF
>.|15|TRBJ1-1|TRBV12-3/TRBV12-4|once
TGTGCCAGCAGTTTCTTGGGGGAAACTGGCACTGAAGCTTTCTTT
CASSFLGETGTEAFF
>TRBD1|13|TRBJ1-2|TRBV7-2|.
TGTGCCAGCAGTCGGGACAGGGCCGATGGCTACACCTTC
CASSRDRADGYTF
>.|15|TRBJ1-2|TRBV3-1|.
TGTGCCAGCAGCCAAGAGACACTTTCGAACTATGGCTACACCTTC
CASSQETLSNYGYTF
>.|13|TRBJ1-3|TRBV3-1|once
TGTGCCAGCAGCCAACGTACGCCAAACACCATATATTTT
CASSQRTPNTIYF
>.|15|TRBJ1-5|TRBV7-2|.
TGTGCCAGCAGCTTCTACAGGACTAGCAATCAGCCCCAGCATTTT
CASSFYRTSNQPQHF
>.|12|TRBJ2-7|TRBV5-1|.
TGCGCCAGCAGCTTGGACGCGTACGAGCAGTACTTC
CASSLDAYEQYF
>TRBD1|14|TRBJ1-1|TRBV5-1|.
TGCGCCAGCAGCTTCAACAGGGGGAGCACTGAAGCTTTCTTT
CASSFNRGSTEAFF
>.|15|TRBJ1-3|TRBV10-3|.
TGTGCCATCAGTGACAGGGAACTCTCTGGAAACACCATATATTTT
CAISDRELSGNTIYF
>.|13|TRBJ1-2|TRBV6-1|few
TGTGCCAGCAGTCGAGGGACAAGCTATGGCTACACCTTC
CASSRGTSYGYTF
>TRBD1|13|TRBJ1-5|TRBV6-2/TRBV6-3|.
TGTGCCAGCAAACAGGGGGGCAATCAGCCCCAGCATTTT
CASKQGGNQPQHF
>TRBD2|14|TRBJ2-5|TRBV12-3/TRBV12-4|.
TGTGCCAGCAGTTTCCCGGGGGGGGAAGAGACCCAGTACTTC
CASSFPGGEETQYF
>.|12|TRBJ2-7|TRBV3-1|.
TGTGCCAGCAGCACCGAGGGGCACGAGCAGTACTTC
CASSTEGHEQYF
>.|13|TRBJ2-3|TRBV5-1|.
TGCGCCAGCAGCCCCCAGGGAGGAGATACGCAGTATTTT
CASSPQGGDTQYF
>.|14|TRBJ2-3|TRBV7-2|.
TGTGCCAGCAGCCCAACGATGAGCACAGATACGCAGTATTTT
CASSPTMSTDTQYF
>TRBD1|15|TRBJ2-7|TRBV10-3|.
TGTGCCATCAGGGGCGACAGGGGGCCGTCGTACGAGCAGTACTTC
CAIRGDRGPSYEQYF
>.|15|TRBJ2-2|TRBV3-1|.
TGTGCCAGCAGCCAAGGCGCACGGAACACCGGGGAGCTGTTTTTT
CASSQGARNTGELFF
>TRBD1|15|TRBJ2-1|TRBV12-3/TRBV12-4|.
TGTGCCAGCAGTCCCGGGACAGGGTTCTACAATGAGCAGTTCTTC
CASSPGTGFYNEQFF
>.|14|TRBJ2-7|TRBV10-3|.
TGTGCCATCAGTGTCGGACTATCTTTCTACGAGCAGTACTTC
CAISVGLSFYEQYF
>.|14|TRBJ1-1|TRBV5-1|.
TGCGCCAGCAGCACGTTACTGGAAGGGACTGAAGCTTTCTTT
CASSTLLEGTEAFF